These 2 T cell receptor beta chains were all obtained from the same sample, sequenced in a study of blood T cell repertoires in COVID-19. Some clones are missing from TCRdb's copy, which holds only in-frame ones; the method was immunoSEQ multiplex PCR. Among over 150,000 clones listed, 70% to 90% were seen once. Sequencing input: peripheral blood. The receptors stem from a woman aged 55-75 years with COVID-19, enrolled during active disease.

The chain recombines TRBV14 with TRBJ1-1; the match to TRBD1 covers 8 bases. The germline V gene has CDR1 SGHDN and CDR2 FVKESK. This CDR3 comprises 17 residues. Losses at the gene ends were 4 bases for V and 0 bases for J; bases not matched to a gene: 10. The CDR3 is CASSRYRTGSVNTEAFF. CDR3 bases: TGTGCCAGCAGCCGGTATAGGACAGGGAGTGTGAACACTGAAGCTTTCTTT.

J is TRBJ2-3 and V is TRBV7-3; 16 bases agree with TRBD2. The V segment lost 3 bases and the J segment 3 bases; nucleotides outside the gene matches: 9. CDR3 length: 19 amino acids. CDR1 and CDR2 (germline): SGHTA, FQGTGA. Here the CDR3 DNA reads TGTGCCAGCAGCTTCACCCCTAGGGGACTAGCGGGGGGGACAGATACGCAGTATTTT. Residues: CASSFTPRGLAGGTDTQYF.